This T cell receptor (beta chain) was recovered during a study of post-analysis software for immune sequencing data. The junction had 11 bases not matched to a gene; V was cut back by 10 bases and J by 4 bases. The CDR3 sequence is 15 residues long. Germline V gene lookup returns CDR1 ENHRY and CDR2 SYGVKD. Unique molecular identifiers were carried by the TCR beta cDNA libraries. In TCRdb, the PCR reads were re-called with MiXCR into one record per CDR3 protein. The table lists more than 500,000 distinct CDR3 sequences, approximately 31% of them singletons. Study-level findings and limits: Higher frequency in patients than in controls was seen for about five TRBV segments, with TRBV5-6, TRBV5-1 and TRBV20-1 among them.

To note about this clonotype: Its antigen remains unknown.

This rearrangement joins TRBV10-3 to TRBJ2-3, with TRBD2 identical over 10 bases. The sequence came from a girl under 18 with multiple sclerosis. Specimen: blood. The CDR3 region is CATQLAGTMADTQYF. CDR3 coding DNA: TGTGCCACACAACTAGCGGGGACGATGGCAGATACGCAGTATTTT.